Listed here are 5 T cell receptor beta chains from one sample, sequenced in a study of T cell responses to AZD1222 COVID-19 vaccine. Clones were sequenced by immunoSEQ multiplex PCR, and TCRdb holds only the in-frame ones, with some missing. In the table there are approximately 100,000 clones, more than 75% of which are singletons. Sequenced here: peripheral blood, sampled on day 0 of AZD1222 vaccination. These receptors were obtained from an adult in good health.

This chain's CDR3 is CASSPQGNKNIQYF. In DNA, the CDR3 is TGCGCCAGCAGCCCTCAGGGTAACAAAAACATTCAGTACTTC. The chain employs TRBV5-1 and TRBJ2-4, with TRBD1 as a possible D gene (5 bases). The CDR3 contains 14 residues. Germline assignment: CDR1 SGHRS and CDR2 YFSETQ. V lost 4 bases, J lost 3 bases, and 11 bases lay in between.

The chain carries TRBV3-1 (or the pseudogene TRBV3-2) and TRBJ2-1; TRBD2 matches at 10 bases. Losses at the gene ends were 0 bases for V and 8 bases for J; bases not matched to a gene: 13. CDR1 is LGHDT and CDR2 is YNNKEL in the germline V gene (reference sequence). This CDR3 is built from 18 residues. CDR3 protein: CASSQDPLPSGSGDEQFF. DNA of the CDR3: TGTGCCAGCAGCCAAGATCCCCTACCTAGCGGGAGTGGGGATGAGCAGTTCTTC.

The genes are TRBV19 and TRBJ1-1; no reliable D call. The CDR3 runs 11 residues. The germline gives CDR1 LNHDA, CDR2 SQIVND (reference sequence). The V end lost 7 bases, the J end lost 4 bases, and 7 bases lay between the germline ends. CDR3: CASIWFTEAFF. For the CDR3, the DNA is TGTGCCAGTATCTGGTTCACTGAAGCTTTCTTT.

The J gene is TRBJ2-1, the V gene TRBV6-6, with 9 bases fitting TRBD1. Germline CDR1 is MNHNY and CDR2 is SVGAGI (reference sequence). The length of the CDR3 is 14 residues. V gave up 2 bases and J gave up 6 bases; unmatched junction bases: 2. The CDR3 nucleotides read TGTGCCAGCAGTTACAGGACAGGGGCCAATGAGCAGTTCTTC. Translation gives CASSYRTGANEQFF.

The chain joins TRBV2 to TRBJ1-5, with 8 bases that match TRBD1. V was pared by 7 bases and J by 4 bases, with 12 bases of the junction left unmatched. The CDR3 is 16 residues long. Germline V CDR1 and CDR2: SNHLY, FYNNEI. The CDR3 DNA sequence: TGTGCCAGCACCGCGGACAGGGTGGGGAGGAATCAGCCCCAGCATTTT. This codes for CASTADRVGRNQPQHF.